This entry lists 28 T cell receptor beta chains sequenced from one sample in a study of identifying expanded T cells in peripheral blood. Clones were sequenced by immunoSEQ multiplex PCR, and TCRdb holds only the in-frame ones, with some missing. The table includes some 120,000 clones, 84% detected once. Sequenced: blood. These TCRs come from a person between 18 and 75 years old in good health.

The chain has TRBV7-2 and TRBJ2-2, with a tentative D call TRBD1 (5 bases). Germline V gene data show CDR1 as SGHTA and CDR2 as FQGNSA. V was shortened by 4 bases and J by 4 bases, with 7 bases between the two germline ends. The CDR3 runs to 13 residues. CDR3 sequence reads: CASSSRATGELFF. CDR3 nucleotides: TGTGCCAGCAGCTCCAGGGCCACCGGGGAGCTGTTTTTT.

The genes are TRBV29-1 and TRBJ2-1; D is uncertain. Germline CDR1 is SQVTM and CDR2 is ANQGSEA. Trimming took off 2 bases at V and 8 bases at J, with 16 bases between the two ends. This CDR3 is built from 14 residues. The CDR3 DNA sequence: TGCAGCGTTGAACCCGAGGAGTCGGTGTATGAGCAGTTCTTC. Encoded protein: CSVEPEESVYEQFF.

This sequence joins TRBV16 and TRBJ1-1; a possible D gene is TRBD1 (6 bases). Trimming removed 3 bases from V and 1 base from J, with 12 bases in between. CDR1 is KGHSY, CDR2 FQNENV, per germline. This CDR3 comprises 15 residues. The CDR3 nucleotides read TGTGCCAGCAGCCAGACACAGGGAACGAACACTGAAGCTTTCTTT. It translates to CASSQTQGTNTEAFF.

The CDR3 DNA reads TGTGCCAGCAGCGTCCTCCCGAACGGACGGGATGAAAAACTGTTTTTT. This gives the protein CASSVLPNGRDEKLFF. V and J are TRBV9 and TRBJ1-4; D is uncertain. Trimming left V 2 bases short and J 6 bases short, with 17 bases between. Germline V gene sequence: CDR1 SGDLS, CDR2 YYNGEE. The CDR3 sequence is 16 residues long.

The chain carries TRBV27 and TRBJ1-2; D remains ambiguous. The ends were cut back, 10 bases at V and 8 bases at J, with 20 bases in the middle. The CDR3 length is 13 residues. Germline CDR1 is MNHEY and CDR2 is SMNVEV (reference sequence). The CDR3 is CATGEGLGTGYTF. The CDR3 DNA sequence: TGTGCCACAGGCGAAGGCTTAGGTACGGGCTACACCTTC.

This sequence joins TRBV5-8 and TRBJ2-2, with TRBD1 matching over 7 bases. Germline loops: CDR1 SGHTS, CDR2 YDEGEE. The CDR3 length is 13 residues. The ends lost 7 bases at V and 5 bases at J; junction bases unmatched: 5. The CDR3 is CASLYRGTGELFF. The CDR3, as DNA: TGTGCCAGCCTATACAGGGGTACCGGGGAGCTGTTTTTT.

V and J are TRBV13 and TRBJ2-4; no firm D call. Deletions cut 0 bases from V and 10 bases from J, with 4 bases between. The CDR3 runs to 11 residues. Germline V gives CDR1 PRHDT, CDR2 FYEKMQ (reference sequence). The CDR3 DNA is TGTGCCAGCAGCTTAGGGGAAATTCAGTACTTC. Translating gives CASSLGEIQYF. The full variable domain, rest sourced from reference TRBV13 and TRBJ2-4, is AAGVIQSPRHLIKEKRETATLKCYPIPRHDTVYWYQQGPGQDPQFLISFYEKMQSDKGSIPDRFSAQQFSDYHSELNMSSLELGDSALYFCASSLGEIQYFGAGTRLSVL.

The rearrangement links TRBV29-1 to TRBJ2-3, with 9 positions matching TRBD2. The CDR3 contains 13 residues. CDR1 SQVTM and CDR2 ANQGSEA come from the germline V gene. The V gene end was trimmed by 7 bases and the J gene end by 6 bases; junction bases not matched to a gene: 8. The CDR3 reads CSARGGGADTQYF. DNA of the CDR3: TGCAGCGCGAGAGGCGGGGGGGCGGATACGCAGTATTTT.

The table lists this clone with a count of one. This rearrangement joins TRBV6-1 to TRBJ2-5, with TRBD1 matching 9 bases. The CDR3 has 14 amino acids. V was pared by 6 bases and J by 5 bases, with 7 bases of the junction left unmatched. Germline V lookup: CDR1 MNHNS, CDR2 SASEGT. The CDR3 reads CASSNTGGEETQYF. The DNA for the CDR3 is TGTGCCAGCAGCAATACAGGGGGCGAGGAGACCCAGTACTTC.

This chain uses TRBV5-1 with TRBJ1-4; D gene uncertain. The V gene's germline CDR1 is SGHRS and CDR2 YFSETQ. The CDR3 totals 15 residues. Deletions cut 2 bases from V and 5 bases from J, with 13 bases between. The CDR3 bases are TGCGCCAGCAGCTTCTCTCCAGCGTCAAATGAAAAACTGTTTTTT. Protein sequence: CASSFSPASNEKLFF.

The J gene is TRBJ1-6, the V gene TRBV6-5; D gene unclear. The CDR3 runs to 14 residues. The germline V and J ends were trimmed by 6 bases and 0 bases, with 6 bases remaining between them. CDR1 is MNHEY, CDR2 SVGAGI, per germline. This CDR3 reads CASRQSSYNSPLHF. The CDR3 nucleotides read TGTGCCAGCAGACAGAGCTCCTATAATTCACCCCTCCACTTT.

This sequence joins TRBV6-1 and TRBJ2-6; D might be TRBD2 (6 bases). V was cut by 10 bases and J by 1 base, with 14 bases left in between. Germline V gives CDR1 MNHNS, CDR2 SASEGT. CDR3 length equals 15 residues. The CDR3 reads CATAMGGSGANVLTF. CDR3 DNA sequence: TGTGCCACAGCAATGGGAGGATCTGGGGCCAACGTCCTGACTTTC.

The chain employs TRBV30 and TRBJ2-5; 7 bases align to TRBD2. CDR3 length: 14 residues. The junction had 7 bases not matched to a gene; V was cut back by 2 bases and J by 4 bases. Germline values: CDR1 GTSNPN, CDR2 SVGIG (reference sequence). Here the CDR3 reads CAWSPRGIRETQYF. CDR3 nucleotides: TGTGCCTGGAGTCCGCGGGGGATTCGAGAGACCCAGTACTTC.

This rearrangement joins TRBV9 to TRBJ1-2, with D tentatively TRBD1 (5 bases). The V end was cut by 4 bases, the J end by 8 bases, with 27 bases between. This CDR3 region has 17 residues. Germline CDR1 SGDLS, CDR2 YYNGEE. In DNA form, the CDR3 reads TGTGCCAGCAGCACCTCTACGGGGCCGACCGCCCTAAGAGGCTACACCTTC. It yields the protein CASSTSTGPTALRGYTF.

CDR3 in DNA: TGTGCCACCAAGGCCAACGGCGGCTACGTTGGCTACACCTTC. This translates into CATKANGGYVGYTF. The chain combines TRBV6-5 with TRBJ1-2; D is unresolved. The V gene's germline CDR1 is MNHEY and CDR2 SVGAGI. This CDR3 is built from 14 residues. V gave up 10 bases and J gave up 7 bases, with 22 bases separating them.

The chain is built from TRBV4-1 and TRBJ1-5; D ambiguous. V shed 1 base and J shed 7 bases, with 14 bases lying between them. The CDR3 sequence is 15 residues long. Germline V gene lookup returns CDR1 MGHRA and CDR2 YSYEKL. The CDR3 sequence is CASSQAGRGWQPQHF. The DNA of the CDR3 is TGCGCCAGCAGCCAAGCGGGCAGAGGCTGGCAGCCCCAGCATTTT.

The genes are TRBV5-6 and TRBJ1-6; D uncertain. Germline lookup yields CDR1 SGHDT and CDR2 YYEEEE. V lost 0 bases to trimming and J lost 6 bases, with 10 bases between them. The CDR3 runs 15 residues. CDR3 sequence (DNA): TGTGCCAGCAGCTTGGTAGGTGGAGGTAATTCACCCCTCCACTTT. As protein: CASSLVGGGNSPLHF.

The J gene is TRBJ1-6, the V gene TRBV30; D perhaps matches TRBD1 (5 bases). Looked up from germline, CDR1 is GTSNPN and CDR2 is SVGIG (reference sequence). V gave up 4 bases and J gave up 3 bases, with 16 bases separating them. CDR3 length: 16 amino acids. The CDR3 DNA follows: TGTGCCTGGAATTATGGGGGACTAGGCTATAATTCACCCCTCCACTTT. It yields the protein CAWNYGGLGYNSPLHF.

The chain is built from TRBV5-1 and TRBJ1-1; maybe TRBD1 (6 bases). The CDR3 length is 14 residues. The V and J ends lost 5 bases and 2 bases respectively, with 13 bases between them. CDR1 is SGHRS, CDR2 YFSETQ, per germline. CDR3 DNA: TGCGCCAGCAGAACCCAGGGGAGCAACACTGAAGCTTTCTTT. It yields the protein CASRTQGSNTEAFF.

This chain links TRBV30 with TRBJ1-2; a weak D match, TRBD1 (5 bases). Trimming pared 0 bases from V and 5 bases from J, leaving 22 bases between. Germline values: CDR1 GTSNPN, CDR2 SVGIG (reference sequence). The CDR3 runs to 17 residues. CDR3 coding DNA: TGTGCCTGGAGTGTACTGGCCCTGGGGGATGGGGCATATGGCTACACCTTC. Encoded protein: CAWSVLALGDGAYGYTF.

The V and J genes are TRBV9 and TRBJ1-3; TRBD1 is a possible D gene (6 bases). Germline CDR1 is SGDLS and CDR2 is YYNGEE. The CDR3 is made up of 15 amino acids. Trimming took 0 bases from V and 7 from J, leaving 14 bases between them. The CDR3 sequence: CASSVGTAVGNTIYF. The CDR3 coding sequence is TGTGCCAGCAGCGTAGGGACAGCCGTCGGGAACACCATATATTTT.

In its sample, this clone was seen a few times. The V gene is TRBV6-1, the J gene TRBJ1-2; the D is unclear. V was trimmed by 4 bases and J by 8 bases, leaving 8 bases between them. From germline, CDR1 is MNHNS and CDR2 SASEGT. The CDR3 is 11 residues long. In nucleotides, the CDR3 is TGTGCCAGCAGTGCCCCGCCGGGCTACACCTTC. Its translation is CASSAPPGYTF.

This sequence joins TRBV6-6 and TRBJ2-5; D is unresolved. Germline CDR1 reads MNHNY; CDR2 reads SVGAGI (reference sequence). V shed 6 bases and J shed 7 bases, with 18 bases lying between them. This CDR3 region has 14 residues. The CDR3 loop is CASSSNPGWGTQYF. In DNA, the CDR3 is TGTGCCAGCAGCTCCAACCCGGGTTGGGGGACCCAGTACTTC.

Only a few counts were recorded for this clone. The genes are TRBV6-5 and TRBJ1-1, with D hard to call. The length of the CDR3 is 14 residues. The V gene's germline CDR1 is MNHEY and CDR2 SVGAGI. With 2 bases removed from V and 2 bases from J, the gap between germline ends came to 9 bases. The CDR3 DNA reads as TGTGCCAGCAGTTACCGGGAAGTTAACACTGAAGCTTTCTTT. Protein sequence: CASSYREVNTEAFF.

This clone was found once. The rearrangement joins TRBV18 to TRBJ2-3; D is possibly TRBD1 (5 bases). Trimming cost V 2 bases and J 2 bases, with 8 bases left between them. Germline V CDR1 and CDR2: KGHSH, LQKENI. The CDR3 runs 14 residues. CDR3 sequence: CASSPDRNTDTQYF. CDR3 nucleotide sequence: TGTGCCAGCTCACCAGACAGAAACACAGATACGCAGTATTTT.

The chain carries TRBV6-1 and TRBJ1-3; D gene uncertain. The CDR3 runs 11 residues. Germline-derived CDR1 and CDR2 are MNHNS and SASEGT. The V and J ends lost 8 bases and 7 bases respectively, with 9 bases between them. The CDR3 protein is CASPGGNTIYF. CDR3 DNA sequence: TGTGCCAGCCCGGGCGGTAACACCATATATTTT.

The chain is built from TRBV4-1 and TRBJ2-7; D is possibly TRBD2 (6 bases). The CDR3 extends over 14 amino acids. V lost 3 bases and J lost 4, with 13 bases in between. Germline CDR1 and CDR2: MGHRA and YSYEKL. The CDR3 spells CASSQEGTQYEQYF. The CDR3 DNA reads TGCGCCAGCAGCCAGGAGGGCACGCAGTACGAGCAGTACTTC.

The chain has TRBV15 and TRBJ1-2; D ambiguous. Germline V gene sequence: CDR1 LNHNV, CDR2 YYDKDF (reference sequence). This CDR3 spans 15 amino acids. Trimming removed 0 bases at V and 8 bases at J, with 16 bases between. The CDR3 here is CATSRDQMSGIGYTF. DNA of the CDR3: TGTGCCACCAGCAGAGATCAAATGAGTGGGATCGGCTACACCTTC.